These 15 T cell receptor beta chains share one sample of origin, sequenced in a study of T cells in Graves' hyperthyroidism and ophthalmopathy. TCR beta CDR3 region amplification was performed from RNA transcripts. The TCR CDR3 was amplified in a first-round RT-PCR using the HTBI primer set. TCRdb fed the multiplex PCR reads into MiXCR, producing one record per CDR3 protein. The data contain around 270,000 distinct CDR3 sequences, roughly 20% of them singletons. Source material: blood. The receptors come from a man aged 45-65 years with Graves' ophthalmopathy.

The sample holds many counts of this clonotype. A read error may account for a junction end that differs from germline. The rearrangement uses TRBV20-1 and TRBJ1-1; tentatively, D is TRBD1 (6 bases). The CDR3 has 13 residues. Germline loops: CDR1 DFQATT, CDR2 SNEGSKA (reference sequence). CDR3 loop: CSAKYQGRTEAFF. The DNA for the CDR3 is TGCAGTGCCAAGTATCAGGGGAGGACTGAGGCTTTCTTT.

The chain employs TRBV20-1 and TRBJ1-1, with D possibly being TRBD1 (6 bases). Germline V gives CDR1 DFQATT, CDR2 SNEGSKA (reference sequence). With 5 bases removed from V and 11 bases from J, the gap between germline ends came to 15 bases. This CDR3 region has 11 residues. The CDR3 DNA reads as TGCAGTGCTGACCAAAACAGGGCTGCTTTCTTT. Translation gives CSADQNRAAFF.

This clonotype has a count of ten or more. This rearrangement joins TRBV28 to TRBJ2-1; no firm D call. There are 12 residues in the CDR3. V was shortened by 1 base and J by 11 bases, with 9 bases between the two germline ends. CDR1 is MDHEN and CDR2 is SYDVKM in the germline V gene. Here the CDR3 reads CASSLSAWQQFF. In DNA form, the CDR3 reads TGTGCCAGCAGTTTATCTGCGTGGCAGCAGTTCTTC.

The table lists this clonotype with a few counts. V and J are TRBV9 and TRBJ1-2; 9 bases are a match to TRBD1. V lost 3 bases to trimming and J lost 5 bases; unmatched junction nucleotides: 5. This CDR3 has 14 residues. Looked up from germline, CDR1 is SGDLS and CDR2 is YYNGEE. The CDR3 reads CASSEGGTGYGYTF. The CDR3 DNA is TGTGCCAGCAGCGAGGGAGGGACAGGGTATGGCTACACCTTC.

The chain is built from TRBV5-1 and TRBJ2-4; D tentatively reads TRBD1 or TRBD2 (6 bases each). Looked up from germline, CDR1 is SGHRS and CDR2 is YFSETQ. V gave up 0 bases and J gave up 6 bases, with 13 bases separating them. CDR3 length: 15 residues. CDR3 sequence: CASSLAGGGLNIQYF. The CDR3 DNA sequence: TGCGCCAGCAGCTTGGCCGGGGGCGGGTTAAACATTCAGTACTTC.

With regard to this clonotype: A read error is possible here, since a much larger clone lies one base away. This chain connects TRBV5-1 to TRBJ2-1; perhaps TRBD1 as D (5 bases). CDR3 length equals 14 residues. Germline CDR1 and CDR2: SGHRS and YFSETQ. CDR3 sequence: CASMDIRGHNERFF. As DNA, the CDR3 is TGCGCCAGCATGGACATTCGAGGTCACAATGAGCGGTTCTTC.

The V gene is TRBV9, the J gene TRBJ2-7; 14 bases agree with TRBD2. The germline V gene encodes CDR1 SGDLS and CDR2 YYNGEE. The CDR3 is 15 amino acids. V gave up 2 bases and J gave up 6 bases; unmatched junction bases: 4. CDR3 DNA: TGTGCCAGCAGCGTGGGACTAGCGGGAGTTTCCGAGCAGTACTTC. Translating it yields CASSVGLAGVSEQYF.

The chain has TRBV7-3 and TRBJ2-2, with D unresolved. The germline gives CDR1 SGHTA, CDR2 FQGTGA. This CDR3 has 12 residues. Between the trimmed V and J ends, which lost 4 bases and 4 bases, there was a span of 4 bases. The CDR3 is CASSSFTGELFF. Here the CDR3 DNA reads TGTGCCAGCAGCTCCTTCACCGGGGAGCTGTTTTTT.

Only a few counts were recorded for this clonotype. The rearrangement uses TRBV5-1 and TRBJ1-2; D might be TRBD1 (5 bases). The CDR3 runs to 14 residues. Trimming removed 0 bases at V and 8 bases at J, with 14 bases between. Germline values: CDR1 SGHRS, CDR2 YFSETQ. The DNA of the CDR3 is TGCGCCAGCAGCTTGGAGCTTGGGGGGAACGGCTACACCTTC. Residues: CASSLELGGNGYTF.

This chain joins TRBV28 and TRBJ1-1; 7 positions match TRBD1. This CDR3 has 17 amino acids. V lost 5 bases and J lost 0; bases outside the gene matches: 12. Germline V CDR1 and CDR2: MDHEN, SYDVKM. The CDR3, as DNA: TGTGCCAGCAGTCCTCGACAGGGTGTGGGCATGAACACTGAAGCTTTCTTT. It translates to CASSPRQGVGMNTEAFF.

V gene TRBV19 combines with J gene TRBJ2-1, with D unclear. CDR1 is LNHDA, CDR2 SQIVND, per germline (reference sequence). This CDR3 comprises 12 residues. The V gene lost 3 bases and the J gene lost 8 bases, with 8 bases spanning the gap. CDR3 sequence (DNA): TGTGCCAGTAGTATCAGGATCGATGAGCAGTTCTTC. Its protein is CASSIRIDEQFF.

Only one count was recorded for this clonotype. A much larger clone differs by one base, so this may be a read error. The chain has TRBV3-1 and TRBJ2-5; a weak D match, TRBD2 (5 bases). Germline CDR1 and CDR2: LGHDT and YNNKEL (reference sequence). V was shortened by 1 base and J by 7 bases, with 13 bases between the two germline ends. CDR3 size: 14 residues. CDR3 in amino acids: CASSQGGLPGTQYF. The CDR3 DNA reads as TGTGCCAGCAGCCAAGGAGGGCTGCCGGGGACCCAGTACTTC.

V is TRBV28 and J is TRBJ1-1, with 7 bases that match TRBD1. The CDR3 runs to 19 residues. Germline V CDR1 and CDR2: MDHEN, SYDVKM. The J segment lost 1 base and the V segment lost 6 bases, leaving 20 bases of the junction unmatched. The CDR3 region is CASRRQGGTSPGRNTEAFF. CDR3 nucleotides: TGTGCCAGCAGGCGACAGGGAGGGACAAGCCCGGGGCGGAACACTGAAGCTTTCTTT.

This clonotype was seen ten or more times. The J gene is TRBJ1-6, the V gene TRBV20-1, with D possibly TRBD1 on 6 matching bases. Trimming cost V 4 bases and J 10 bases, with 14 bases left between them. Germline values: CDR1 DFQATT, CDR2 SNEGSKA (reference sequence). The CDR3 contains 13 residues. Here the CDR3 reads CSATRTRGSPLHF. Here the CDR3 DNA reads TGCAGTGCTACTCGTACCAGGGGCTCACCCCTCCACTTT.

The chain links TRBV5-1 to TRBJ2-1; 7 nucleotides agree with TRBD1. V dropped 1 base and J dropped 4; count of bases not matched to a gene: 8. The CDR3 runs to 16 residues. CDR1 and CDR2 (germline): SGHRS, YFSETQ. The CDR3 nucleotides are TGCGCCAGCAGCTTGCTTCCGGGACAGTCTTACAATGAGCAGTTCTTC. Amino acid sequence: CASSLLPGQSYNEQFF.